This entry describes one T cell receptor (beta chain). This sample stems from a study of regulatory T cells in long-lasting Graves disease. The length of the CDR3 is 10 residues. Looked up from germline, CDR1 is SGHAT and CDR2 is FQNNGV. V dropped 6 bases and J dropped 4 bases, with 3 bases sitting between them. Time point specified: newly diagnosed GD, antithyroid drugs for less than 3 months. TCR sequences were obtained from RNA taken from PBMCs. Construction of the TCR beta libraries employed iRepertoire HTBI primers in conjunction with Arm-PCR of CDR3 regions. TCRdb ran MiXCR on the multiplex PCR reads and lists one entry per CDR3 protein. The sample carries more than 400,000 distinct CDR3 sequences, roughly 17% recorded once. The sample was also reused in another study, on T cells in Graves' hyperthyroidism and ophthalmopathy.

The source was peripheral blood mononuclear cells (PBMCs), collected at new diagnosis, from a patient treated with antithyroid drugs. The clonotype comes from a man aged 35 to 55 with Graves disease. V gene TRBV11-2 combines with J gene TRBJ1-2; D ambiguous. The CDR3 DNA reads as TGTGCCAGCAGAATCTATGGCTACACCTTC. It codes for CASRIYGYTF.